Included here is one TCR beta chain sequence, with context. Its antigen is unidentified. This entry comes from a study of cytomegalovirus exposure and HLA in healthy donors. Study-wide points: Cytomegalovirus association was listed for around 180 TCR beta chains.

60 Vbeta and 13 Jbeta primers were used in PCR. The assay was immunoSEQ multiplex PCR, and TCRdb's table has in-frame clones only and misses some. Of fewer than 95,000 clones listed, about 69% were seen once; the top ten hold 16%. Germline V gene sequence: CDR1 SGHRS, CDR2 YFSETQ. This CDR3 spans 16 amino acids. Trimming removed 0 bases from V and 1 base from J; junction bases left unmatched: 3. The chain has TRBV5-1 and TRBJ2-5, with TRBD2 matching over 10 bases. Sequenced: PBMCs. The sequence was obtained from a woman between 35 and 50 years old in good health and CMV-seropositive. In DNA, the CDR3 is TGCGCCAGCAGCTTGGGTAGCGGGGGGACCCAAGAGACCCAGTACTTC. Translation gives CASSLGSGGTQETQYF.